A selection of T cell receptor beta chains follows, all from one sample in a study of neurological immune-mediated disorders. TCRdb re-analysed the 5' RACE reads in MiXCR, keeping a single row per CDR3 protein. The repertoire includes about 44,000 distinct CDR3 sequences, about a fifth of them detected once, and roughly 4% sits in the top ten. The sample comprised PBMCs. Receptors originate from a man in his sixties with HTLV-1-associated myelopathy (HAM/TSP). CDR3s include the opening cysteine and the closing phenylalanine or tryptophan. A D gene is named only where the DNA matches it firmly. Clone size is stated in some rows and not others, as once, few, many or a class when expanded.

CDR3 DNA | CDR3 protein | J gene | clone size | V gene | D gene
TGTGCCAGCAGTTCACTAGCGGGAGCCGGGGAGCTGTTTTTT | CASSSLAGAGELFF | TRBJ2-2 | many | TRBV14 | TRBD2
TGCAGTGCTCTGATGGGGGGAAAGGGGCCGGACACTGAAGCTTTCTTT | CSALMGGKGPDTEAFF | TRBJ1-1 | . | TRBV20-1 | .
TGTGCCAGCAGTTCGGGACTAGCGGGCCGTAATGAGCAGTTCTTC | CASSSGLAGRNEQFF | TRBJ2-1 | many | TRBV27 | TRBD2
TGCAGTGCTAGAGATATCCGCACCGGTGAGCAGTTCTTC | CSARDIRTGEQFF | TRBJ2-1 | many | TRBV20-1 | .
TGCAGTGCTAGAGGACTCGTCCTAGGGAAGGAGACCCAGTACTTC | CSARGLVLGKETQYF | TRBJ2-5 | many | TRBV20-1 | .
TGTGCCAGCAGTTTATGGGGACAGGGAGCGCCCAATGAGCAGTTCTTC | CASSLWGQGAPNEQFF | TRBJ2-1 | many | TRBV12-3/TRBV12-4 | TRBD1
TGTGCCAGCACCCTTGGGGAACAGGGAGGATCCTACGAGCAGTACTTC | CASTLGEQGGSYEQYF | TRBJ2-7 | many | TRBV12-3/TRBV12-4 | .
TGCGCCAGCAGCTTTGGGACCGGGACAGGGCCCACCGGGGAGCTGTTTTTT | CASSFGTGTGPTGELFF | TRBJ2-2 | many | TRBV5-1 | TRBD1
TGTGCCAGCAGCTTAAGGGGAGTGGAGACCCAGTACTTC | CASSLRGVETQYF | TRBJ2-5 | few | TRBV7-9 | .
TGCGCCAGCAGTCCGCAGGGACCCACCGGGGAGCTGTTTTTT | CASSPQGPTGELFF | TRBJ2-2 | . | TRBV5-1 | .
TGCGCCAGCAGCCAAAGACCCCTGTCCAATCAGCCCCAGCATTTT | CASSQRPLSNQPQHF | TRBJ1-5 | many | TRBV4-1 | .
TGTGCCAGCAGCCACAAGAGGACAGGGGCGAACACCGGGGAGCTGTTTTTT | CASSHKRTGANTGELFF | TRBJ2-2 | many | TRBV11-1 | TRBD1
TGTGCCAGCAGCCGAGTAGCGGGAGCCGAGCAGTACTTC | CASSRVAGAEQYF | TRBJ2-7 | many | TRBV3-1 | TRBD2
TGTGCCAGCTCAGGGGGGGGCGAGTACGAGCAGTACTTC | CASSGGGEYEQYF | TRBJ2-7 | many | TRBV12-3/TRBV12-4 | .
TGCAGTGCCCGTCCGACTAGCGGCCCCTACGAGCAGTACTTC | CSARPTSGPYEQYF | TRBJ2-7 | many | TRBV20-1 | TRBD2
TGTGCCAGCAGTTTACGGACCTCCCAGCATTTT | CASSLRTSQHF | TRBJ1-5 | many | TRBV28 | .
TGCGCCAGCAGCCCGGGACGCGGAGAAGAGACCCAGTACTTC | CASSPGRGEETQYF | TRBJ2-5 | many | TRBV5-1 | .
TGTGTCAGCAGCCAAGGGGGACAGATCTCCTACGAGCAGTACTTC | CVSSQGGQISYEQYF | TRBJ2-7 | . | TRBV3-1 | TRBD1
TGTGCCAGCTCACCATCCAGGGCTAGTGGGACGGAGACCCAGTACTTC | CASSPSRASGTETQYF | TRBJ2-5 | . | TRBV18 | .
TGCAGTGCTAGGACGGGACCGGGACAGGGCCCAGATACGCAGTATTTT | CSARTGPGQGPDTQYF | TRBJ2-3 | many | TRBV20-1 | TRBD1
TGTGCCAGCAGCCCCAGGGACAGGGGTCGCAATGAGCAGTTCTTC | CASSPRDRGRNEQFF | TRBJ2-1 | many | TRBV3-1 | TRBD1
TGTGCCAGCAGTATGCCGCCGGGACAGGGCACAGAAAAACTGTTTTTT | CASSMPPGQGTEKLFF | TRBJ1-4 | many | TRBV28 | TRBD1